The table lists the clone carrying this TCR beta chain with many counts. The record originates from a study of T cells in Graves' hyperthyroidism and ophthalmopathy. Researchers took RNA transcripts and amplified the TCR beta CDR3 regions from them. The HTBI primer set drove a first-round RT-PCR of the TCR CDR3. TCRdb re-called the multiplex PCR reads with MiXCR, one entry per CDR3 protein. The data hold 300,000 to 450,000 distinct CDR3 sequences, with about 25% observed a single time. Stable Graves' hyperthyroidism denoted no ophthalmopathy progression over 18 months. Aged 18 to 65, the patients had hyperthyroidism that was newly diagnosed and had lasted under 2 months. Germline lookup yields CDR1 MDHEN and CDR2 SYDVKM. The J segment lost 2 bases and the V segment lost 6 bases, leaving 6 bases of the junction unmatched. This CDR3 region has 15 residues.

This chain links TRBV28 with TRBJ2-3; 9 nucleotides agree with TRBD2. This receptor was taken from a man in his forties or fifties with Graves' hyperthyroidism. Sequenced input: blood. The CDR3 is CASSTTSGTTDTQYF. The CDR3 DNA sequence: TGTGCCAGCAGCACGACTAGCGGAACCACAGATACGCAGTATTTT.